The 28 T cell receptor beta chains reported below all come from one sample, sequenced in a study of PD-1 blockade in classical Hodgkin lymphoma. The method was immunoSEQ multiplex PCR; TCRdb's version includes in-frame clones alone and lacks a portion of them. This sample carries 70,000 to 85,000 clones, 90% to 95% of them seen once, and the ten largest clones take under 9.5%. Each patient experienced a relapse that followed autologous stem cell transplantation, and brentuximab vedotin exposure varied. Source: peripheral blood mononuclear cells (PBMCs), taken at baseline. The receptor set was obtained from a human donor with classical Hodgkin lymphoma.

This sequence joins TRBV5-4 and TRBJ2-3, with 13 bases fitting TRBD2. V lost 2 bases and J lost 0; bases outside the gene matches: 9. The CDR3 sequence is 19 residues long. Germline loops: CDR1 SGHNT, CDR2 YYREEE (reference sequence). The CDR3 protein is CASSFRTSGGGGSTDTQYF. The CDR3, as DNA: TGTGCCAGCAGCTTTAGGACTAGCGGGGGTGGGGGTAGCACAGATACGCAGTATTTT.

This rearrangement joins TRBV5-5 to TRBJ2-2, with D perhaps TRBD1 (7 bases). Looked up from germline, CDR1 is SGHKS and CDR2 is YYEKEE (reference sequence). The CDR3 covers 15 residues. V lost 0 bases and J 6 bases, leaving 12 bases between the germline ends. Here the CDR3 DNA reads TGTGCCAGCAGCTTGGGACAGGGACTCGCCGGGGAGCTGTTTTTT. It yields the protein CASSLGQGLAGELFF.

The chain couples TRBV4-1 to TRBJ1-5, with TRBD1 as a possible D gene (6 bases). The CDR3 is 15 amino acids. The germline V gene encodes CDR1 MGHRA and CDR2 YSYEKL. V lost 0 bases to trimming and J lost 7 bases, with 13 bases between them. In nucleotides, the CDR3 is TGCGCCAGCAGCCAAGAGTTACAGGGAGGACAGCCCCAGCATTTT. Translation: CASSQELQGGQPQHF.

The CDR3 DNA reads as TGTGCCAGCAGTTTTTTTAGCGTGATAGCAGATACGCAGTATTTT. Translating it yields CASSFFSVIADTQYF. The chain carries TRBV28 and TRBJ2-3, with TRBD2 as a possible D gene (5 bases). This CDR3 is 15 amino acids long. Germline loops: CDR1 MDHEN, CDR2 SYDVKM. V was clipped by 3 bases and J by 4 bases, with 14 bases between them.

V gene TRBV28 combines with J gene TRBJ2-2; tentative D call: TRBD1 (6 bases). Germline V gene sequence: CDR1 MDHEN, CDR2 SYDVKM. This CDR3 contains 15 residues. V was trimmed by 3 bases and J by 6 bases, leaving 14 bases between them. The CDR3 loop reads CASSLGTGSAGELFF. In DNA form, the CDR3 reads TGTGCCAGCAGTTTGGGCACAGGGTCAGCCGGGGAGCTGTTTTTT.

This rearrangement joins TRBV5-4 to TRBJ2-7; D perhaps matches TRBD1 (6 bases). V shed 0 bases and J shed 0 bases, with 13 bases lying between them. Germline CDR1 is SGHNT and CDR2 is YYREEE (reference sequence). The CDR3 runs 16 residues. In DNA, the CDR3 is TGTGCCAGCAGCTTGGCCTTCCGGGACAACTCCTACGAGCAGTACTTC. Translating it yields CASSLAFRDNSYEQYF.

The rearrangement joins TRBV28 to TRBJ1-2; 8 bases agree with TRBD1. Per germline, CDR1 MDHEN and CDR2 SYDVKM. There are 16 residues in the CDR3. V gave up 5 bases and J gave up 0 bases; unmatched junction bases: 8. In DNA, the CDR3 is TGTGCCAGCAGTCCGCGGACAGGGTCGGCTAACTATGGCTACACCTTC. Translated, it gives CASSPRTGSANYGYTF.

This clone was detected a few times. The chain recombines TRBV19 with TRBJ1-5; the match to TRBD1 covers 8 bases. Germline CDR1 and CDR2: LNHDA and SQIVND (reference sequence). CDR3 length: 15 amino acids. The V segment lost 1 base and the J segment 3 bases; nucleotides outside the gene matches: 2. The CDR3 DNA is TGTGCCAGTAGTATAGGGACAGGGAACAATCAGCCCCAGCATTTT. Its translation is CASSIGTGNNQPQHF.

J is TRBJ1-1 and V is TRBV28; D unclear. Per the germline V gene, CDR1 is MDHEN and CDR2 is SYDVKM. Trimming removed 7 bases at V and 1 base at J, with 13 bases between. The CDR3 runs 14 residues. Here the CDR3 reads CASTPEGRNTEAFF. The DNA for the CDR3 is TGTGCCAGCACTCCTGAGGGCAGGAACACTGAAGCTTTCTTT.

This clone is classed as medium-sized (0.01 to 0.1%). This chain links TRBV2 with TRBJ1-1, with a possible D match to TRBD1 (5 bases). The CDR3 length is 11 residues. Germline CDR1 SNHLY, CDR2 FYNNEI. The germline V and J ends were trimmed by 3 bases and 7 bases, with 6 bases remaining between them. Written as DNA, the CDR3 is TGTGCCAGCAGTGAGGGACTTGAAGCTTTCTTT. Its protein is CASSEGLEAFF.

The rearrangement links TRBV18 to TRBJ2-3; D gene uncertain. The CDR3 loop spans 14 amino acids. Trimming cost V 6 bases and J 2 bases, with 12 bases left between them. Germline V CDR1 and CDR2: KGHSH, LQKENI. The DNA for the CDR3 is TGTGCCAGCTCCCGCGAGTCCCCCACAGATACGCAGTATTTT. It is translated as CASSRESPTDTQYF.

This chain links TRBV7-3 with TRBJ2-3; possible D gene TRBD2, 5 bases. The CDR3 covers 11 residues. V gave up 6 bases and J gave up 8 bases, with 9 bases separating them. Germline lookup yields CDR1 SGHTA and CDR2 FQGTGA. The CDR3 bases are TGTGCCAGCAGTTCCGGAGGTACGCAGTATTTT. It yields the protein CASSSGGTQYF.

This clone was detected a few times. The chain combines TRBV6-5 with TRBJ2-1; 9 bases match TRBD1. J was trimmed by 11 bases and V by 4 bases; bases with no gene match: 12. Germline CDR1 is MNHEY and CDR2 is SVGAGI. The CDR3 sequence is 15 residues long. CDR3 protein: CASSFRQGGTLKQFF. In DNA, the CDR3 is TGTGCCAGCAGTTTTCGACAGGGGGGGACGCTAAAGCAGTTCTTC.

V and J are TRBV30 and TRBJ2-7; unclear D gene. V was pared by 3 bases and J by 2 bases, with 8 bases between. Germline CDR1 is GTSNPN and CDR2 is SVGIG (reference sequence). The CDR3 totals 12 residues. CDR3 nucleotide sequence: TGTGCCTGGAGACTTACTCCCTACGAGCAGTACTTC. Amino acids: CAWRLTPYEQYF.

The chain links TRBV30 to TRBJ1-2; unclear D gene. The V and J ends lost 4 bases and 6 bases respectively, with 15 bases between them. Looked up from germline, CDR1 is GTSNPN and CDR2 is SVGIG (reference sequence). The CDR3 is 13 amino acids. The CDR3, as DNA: TGTGCCTGGAATACTCGCGCAGTTGATGGCTACACCTTC. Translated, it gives CAWNTRAVDGYTF.

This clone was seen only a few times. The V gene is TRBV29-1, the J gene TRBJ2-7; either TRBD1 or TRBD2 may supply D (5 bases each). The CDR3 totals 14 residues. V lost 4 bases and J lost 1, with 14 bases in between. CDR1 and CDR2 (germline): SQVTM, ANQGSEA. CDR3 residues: CSVGQRGLSYEQYF. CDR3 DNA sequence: TGCAGCGTTGGACAGCGCGGGCTTTCCTACGAGCAGTACTTC.

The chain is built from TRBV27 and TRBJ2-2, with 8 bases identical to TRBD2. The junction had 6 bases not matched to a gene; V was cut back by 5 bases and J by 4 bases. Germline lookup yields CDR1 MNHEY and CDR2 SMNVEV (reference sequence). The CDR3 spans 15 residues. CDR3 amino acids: CASSRGLGVTGELFF. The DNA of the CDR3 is TGTGCCAGCAGTAGGGGACTAGGGGTCACCGGGGAGCTGTTTTTT.

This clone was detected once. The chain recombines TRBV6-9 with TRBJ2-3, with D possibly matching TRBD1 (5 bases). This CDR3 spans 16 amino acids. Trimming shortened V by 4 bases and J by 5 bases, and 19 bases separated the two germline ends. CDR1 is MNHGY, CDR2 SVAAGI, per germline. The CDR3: CASSFPLGGAKDTQYF. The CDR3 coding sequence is TGTGCCAGCAGTTTTCCCCTCGGTGGGGCTAAAGATACGCAGTATTTT.

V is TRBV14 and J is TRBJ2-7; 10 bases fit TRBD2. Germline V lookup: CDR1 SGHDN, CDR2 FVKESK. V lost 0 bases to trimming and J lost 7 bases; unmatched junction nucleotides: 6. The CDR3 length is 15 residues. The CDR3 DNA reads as TGTGCCAGCAGCCAAGACCCAGCGGGAGGGGGGGAGCAGTACTTC. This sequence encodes CASSQDPAGGGEQYF.

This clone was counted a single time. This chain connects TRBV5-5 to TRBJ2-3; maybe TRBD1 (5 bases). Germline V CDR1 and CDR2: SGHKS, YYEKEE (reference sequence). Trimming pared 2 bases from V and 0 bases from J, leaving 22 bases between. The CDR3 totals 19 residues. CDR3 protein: CASSFKGRGRQTSTDTQYF. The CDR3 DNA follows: TGTGCCAGCAGCTTTAAGGGTCGTGGCAGACAGACTAGCACAGATACGCAGTATTTT.

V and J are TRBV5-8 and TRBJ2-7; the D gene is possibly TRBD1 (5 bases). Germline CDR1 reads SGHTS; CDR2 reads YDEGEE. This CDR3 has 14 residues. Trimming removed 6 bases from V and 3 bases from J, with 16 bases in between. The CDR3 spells CASTRTPRVYEQYF. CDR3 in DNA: TGTGCCAGCACCCGGACACCAAGAGTCTACGAGCAGTACTTC. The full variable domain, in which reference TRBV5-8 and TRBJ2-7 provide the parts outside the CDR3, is EAGVTQSPTHLIKTRGQQATLRCSPISGHTSVYWYQQALGLGLQFLLWYDEGEERNRGNFPPRFSGRQFPNYSSELNVNALELEDSALYLCASTRTPRVYEQYFGPGTRLTVT.

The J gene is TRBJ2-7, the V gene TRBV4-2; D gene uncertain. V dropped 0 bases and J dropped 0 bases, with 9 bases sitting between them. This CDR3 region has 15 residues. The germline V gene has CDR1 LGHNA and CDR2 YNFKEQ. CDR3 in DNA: TGTGCCAGCAGCCAAGATGGCGGAAGCTCCTACGAGCAGTACTTC. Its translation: CASSQDGGSSYEQYF.

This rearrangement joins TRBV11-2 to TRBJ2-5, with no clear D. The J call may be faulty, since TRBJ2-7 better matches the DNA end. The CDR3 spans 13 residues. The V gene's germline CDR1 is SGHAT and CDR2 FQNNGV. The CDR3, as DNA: TGTGCCAGCACTCAAGGGTGGGGTTACGAGCAGTACTTC. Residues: CASTQGWGYEQYF.

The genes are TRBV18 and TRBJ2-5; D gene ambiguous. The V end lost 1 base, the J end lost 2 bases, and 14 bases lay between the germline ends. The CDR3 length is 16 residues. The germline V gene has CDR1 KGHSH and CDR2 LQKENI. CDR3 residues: CASSPRDTGLQETQYF. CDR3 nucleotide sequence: TGTGCCAGCTCACCACGGGATACGGGCCTACAAGAGACCCAGTACTTC.

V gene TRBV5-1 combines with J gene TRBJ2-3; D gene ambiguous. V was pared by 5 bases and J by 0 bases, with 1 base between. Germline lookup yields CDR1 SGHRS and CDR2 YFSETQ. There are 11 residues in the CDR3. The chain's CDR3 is CASSSTDTQYF. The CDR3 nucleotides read TGCGCCAGCAGTAGCACAGATACGCAGTATTTT.

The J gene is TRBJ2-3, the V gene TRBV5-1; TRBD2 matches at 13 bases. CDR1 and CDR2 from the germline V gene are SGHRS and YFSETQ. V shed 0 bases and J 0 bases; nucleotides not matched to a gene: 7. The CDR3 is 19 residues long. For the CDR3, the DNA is TGCGCCAGCAGCTTGGATAAGACTAGCGGGAGGCCAAGCACAGATACGCAGTATTTT. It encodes CASSLDKTSGRPSTDTQYF. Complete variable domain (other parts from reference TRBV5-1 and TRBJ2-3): KAGVTQTPRYLIKTRGQQVTLSCSPISGHRSVSWYQQTPGQGLQFLFEYFSETQRNKGNFPGRFSGRQFSNSRSEMNVSTLELGDSALYLCASSLDKTSGRPSTDTQYFGPGTRLTVL.

The CDR3 DNA follows: TGTGCCAGCAGCGTAGGGCCTGGAGCGGGAGCCTACGAGCAGTACTTC. It is translated as CASSVGPGAGAYEQYF. This rearrangement joins TRBV9 to TRBJ2-7; TRBD2 matches 8 bases. Per germline, CDR1 SGDLS and CDR2 YYNGEE. This CDR3 contains 16 residues. J gave up 2 bases and V 0 bases, and 7 bases lay outside the gene matches.

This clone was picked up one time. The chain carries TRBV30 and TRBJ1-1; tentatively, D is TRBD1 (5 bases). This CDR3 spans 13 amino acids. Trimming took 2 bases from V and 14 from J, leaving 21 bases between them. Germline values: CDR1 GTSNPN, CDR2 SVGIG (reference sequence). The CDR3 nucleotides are TGTGCCTGGAGTCCATCGATCGGGGCCCTTCCCTTCTTT. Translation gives CAWSPSIGALPFF.